This TCR beta chain stems from a study of blood T cell repertoires in COVID-19 (TCRdb year 2020). For the study in its entirety: Samples covering the acute and convalescent phases of COVID-19 were provided by collaborators in the United States, Italy and Spain. The repertoires were released in a freely available public database meant as a resource for research on the immune response to SARS-CoV-2. Sample metadata almost always included a de-identified subject ID, COVID-19 status, age in years and sex. The dataset comprised deeply sampled blood TCRbeta repertoires from subjects exposed to, actively infected with, or recovered from COVID-19. The material from the prospective study consisted of cDNA or gDNA derived from T cells, B-cell-depleted T cells, or PBMCs. Where available, HLA class I and class II types were obtained from metadata supplied by the sample provider rather than from assay-based typing. The samples were drawn from the first 160 participants of the ongoing ImmuneRACE study and from 1,200 or so subjects provided by 6 global collaborators. What the study reported, not specific to this receptor: How much clinical and demographic metadata was included differed by source and by participant, and the metadata was provided uncurated.

The immunoSEQ Assay, a bias-controlled multiplex PCR, was used to amplify TCRbeta CDR3 regions from genomic DNA. In the authors' own workflow: Within the assay, amplification of reference gene primers was used to estimate how many nucleated cells each sample contained. To quantify the absolute abundance of each unique TCRbeta CDR3 rearrangement, sequence reads were collapsed and filtered. For each sample, productive Simpson clonality was calculated as the square root of Simpson's diversity index over productive rearrangements. The table comes from immuneACCESS by way of TCRdb, which keeps in-frame sequences with V and J called. Part of the clones is missing from these tables; in studies checked, under half for an unresolved V gene and the rest for unknown reasons. V and J calls and clone size are as listed in that table; D and trimming were resolved from the DNA. Here the sample has 200,000 or so clones; around 81% occur a single time. The ten most abundant clones make up 2% to 2.5% of the sample.

Its CDR3 holds 16 amino acids, cysteine through phenylalanine. Only the CDR3 DNA is retained, 48 bases long and in frame from the first base. The trim is 0 bases for V and 5 bases for J, with a gap of 18 bases between the germline ends. CDR1 is given as SGHNT and CDR2 as YYREEE, both from the germline V gene (reference sequence). Whole blood was collected in K2EDTA tubes by collaborating institutions according to the institutions' own protocols. Collaborator samples were shipped for TCRbeta analysis as frozen whole blood, isolated PBMCs, or DNA extracted from either sample type. Of note for this clone: The antigen this receptor binds is unknown. Base qualities are not at hand, and no much larger clone is one base apart.

The chain is encoded by TRBV5-4 joined to TRBJ2-7; no D segment can be confidently identified. The sequenced sample was peripheral blood. This TCR derives from a woman between 55 and 75 years old with acute or convalescent COVID-19. In nucleotides, the sequence is TGTGCCAGCAGCTTGGATGGGTTGCCACCTCGGGACGAGCAGTACTTC. Translated, it gives CASSLDGLPPRDEQYF.